The TCR beta chain described here comes from a study of T cell responses to AZD1222 COVID-19 vaccine. The V segment lost 1 base and the J segment 8 bases; nucleotides outside the gene matches: 7. CDR1 is SGHTA, CDR2 FQGNSA, per germline. The CDR3 runs 14 residues. This clone occurred once. Its antigen is unknown. Here immunoSEQ multiplex PCR was the method, and the copy in TCRdb shows in-frame clones only, minus some. The table has about 76,000 clones, 65% to 80% seen once. Study-level results: Two doses of AZD1222 preceded a rise in Spike-specific TCR breadth and depth. Baseline antibody screening turned up just six or seven seropositive AZD1222 recipients. Donors skewed white British and female; clonal diversity was possibly underestimated. In all cases, repertoires were sampled only after the peak T cell response.

The sequenced sample was peripheral blood, obtained 28 days after the second dose of the MenACWY control vaccine. The chain combines TRBV7-2 with TRBJ1-2, with TRBD1 matching 7 bases. This TCR was sampled from an adult who received the MenACWY meningococcal vaccine as a control. This CDR3 is CASSLGDRVRGYTF. The CDR3 DNA sequence: TGTGCCAGCAGCTTAGGGGACAGAGTACGGGGCTACACCTTC.